This entry is about one TCR beta chain. CDR1 and CDR2 from the germline V gene are MNHEY and SVGEGT. CDR3 length: 15 amino acids. The germline V and J ends were trimmed by 5 bases and 1 base, with 14 bases remaining between them. This sample stems from a study of blood T cell repertoires in COVID-19. At the level of the study: Sources were T cells, B-cell-depleted T cells, or PBMCs; the material itself was cDNA or gDNA.

Sequencing was performed with immunoSEQ multiplex PCR; in TCRdb, only in-frame clones are kept and a portion is missing. Here the sample spans more than 90,000 clones, 91% being singletons. The chain has TRBV6-2 or TRBV6-3 and TRBJ1-1; D gene unclear. Source material: peripheral blood. This receptor was obtained from a man aged 50 or older with acute or convalescent COVID-19. DNA of the CDR3: TGTGCCAGCAGTCCCTACGGGTCGCCGAACACTGAAGCTTTCTTT. Amino acids: CASSPYGSPNTEAFF.